The 25 T cell receptor beta chains given below trace back to one sample, sequenced in a study of blood T cells in healthy people across ages (dated by TCRdb to between 2014 and 2016). Receptor amplification or capture employed 5' RACE. The listed sequencing device is Illumina HiSeq 2500. A second PCR of about 7 to 12 cycles was run with a J-beta primer mix and a sample-barcoded 5' primer. TCRdb redid the processing of the public reads, applying fastp at Q25 and MiXCR, and retained in-frame beta chains. Each entry merges the rows of one CDR3 protein and shows their most common DNA and genes. The sample table contains over 500,000 distinct CDR3 sequences; only one count was recorded for under 65% of them. Of the sample, about 14% is held by the ten largest clones. Sequenced sample: blood. These receptors were obtained from a woman over 75 in good health.

The J gene is TRBJ2-4, the V gene TRBV6-2 or TRBV6-3, with TRBD2 matching 8 bases. With the DNA end fitting TRBJ2-7 better, the J assignment may be wrong. CDR1 is MNHEY and CDR2 is SVGEGT in the germline V gene. The CDR3 is 14 residues long. The DNA for the CDR3 is TGTGCCAGCAGCCGGGGGGGCGATTCATACGAGCAGTACTTC. Translation: CASSRGGDSYEQYF.

This chain links TRBV3-1 with TRBJ1-2, with D possibly matching TRBD1 (5 bases). The CDR3 totals 14 residues. The germline V gene encodes CDR1 LGHDT and CDR2 YNNKEL (reference sequence). The germline V and J ends were trimmed by 1 base and 2 bases, with 8 bases remaining between them. The CDR3 DNA follows: TGTGCCAGCAGCCAAGGACAGAGGAACTATGGCTACACCTTC. Translating gives CASSQGQRNYGYTF.

CDR3 DNA sequence: TGTGCCCGCGGTGGCGGGATTGGCGGCTATGGCTACACCTTC. It encodes CARGGGIGGYGYTF. This rearrangement joins TRBV12-3 or TRBV12-4 to TRBJ1-2; D gene ambiguous. The V end lost 11 bases, the J end lost 4 bases, and 20 bases lay between the germline ends. The CDR3 sequence is 14 residues long.

This clonotype occurred once. V is TRBV20-1 and J is TRBJ2-5; D is undetermined. The J call may be in error: the DNA end matches TRBJ2-7 better. The CDR3 is made up of 15 amino acids. Germline V gene sequence: CDR1 DFQATT, CDR2 SNEGSKA (reference sequence). The CDR3 DNA follows: TGCAGTGCCCCCGGGCCCACCGCCTTAAACGCCGAGCAGTACTTC. Translation gives CSAPGPTALNAEQYF.

The CDR3 loop reads CASSQERIFTEAFF. The CDR3 coding sequence is TGCGCCAGCAGCCAAGAGCGGATCTTCACTGAAGCTTTCTTT. V is TRBV4-1 and J is TRBJ1-1; the D is unclear. CDR3 size: 14 residues. V was clipped by 0 bases and J by 4 bases, with 9 bases between them. Per germline, CDR1 MGHRA and CDR2 YSYEKL.

This clonotype has a count of ten or more. V gene TRBV29-1 combines with J gene TRBJ2-3; 10 positions agree with TRBD2. The CDR3 loop spans 13 amino acids. Per germline, CDR1 SQVTM and CDR2 ANQGSEA. DNA of the CDR3: TGCAGTCTCCTAGCGGGGGACACAGATACGCAGTATTTT. Translating gives CSLLAGDTDTQYF.

With respect to this clonotype: At one end the junction does not follow the germline gene, possibly because of a read error. The J gene is TRBJ2-3, the V gene TRBV4-2, with D unresolved. This CDR3 has 12 amino acids. From germline, CDR1 is LGHNA and CDR2 YNFKEQ. The chain's CDR3 is CTSSQRTDTQYF. The CDR3 nucleotides read TGTACCAGCAGCCAACGGACAGATACGCAGTATTTT.

CDR3 nucleotide sequence: TGTGCCAGCAGTTTTGCCTTTTTCGGAACAGGTCTTTCTGGGGCCAACGTCCTGACTTTC. This translates into CASSFAFFGTGLSGANVLTF. V gene TRBV12-3 or TRBV12-4 combines with J gene TRBJ2-6; D may be TRBD1 (5 bases). Trimming took off 3 bases at V and 1 base at J, with 22 bases between the two ends. The CDR3 has 20 residues.

The V call is TRBV5-1, the J call TRBJ2-1; no clear D gene. Trimming took off 0 bases at V and 7 bases at J, with 20 bases between the two ends. This CDR3 region has 17 residues. Germline lookup yields CDR1 SGHRS and CDR2 YFSETQ. CDR3 residues: CASSLGGKDRGANEQFF. The CDR3 nucleotides read TGCGCCAGCAGCTTGGGAGGTAAGGACCGTGGTGCAAATGAGCAGTTCTTC.

For this clonotype: A read error may be the cause here, since a much bigger clone is one base away. This rearrangement joins TRBV7-9 to TRBJ2-5; 8 nucleotides agree with TRBD1. The J call may be mistaken, given a closer DNA end match to TRBJ2-7. The germline gives CDR1 SEHNR, CDR2 FQNEAQ (reference sequence). CDR3 size: 13 residues. The CDR3 region has the DNA TGTGCCCGCAGCGTGGGACAGGTAGACGAGCAGTACTTC. Its translation is CARSVGQVDEQYF.

The chain is built from TRBV7-2 and TRBJ2-7, with D perhaps TRBD1 or TRBD2 (5 bases each). The CDR3 is 15 residues long. The V gene's germline CDR1 is SGHTA and CDR2 FQGNSA. Trimming removed 7 bases at V and 4 bases at J, with 20 bases between. DNA for the CDR3: TGTGCCAGCACCTACAGTGGGGGAGTAGTTTACGAGCAGTACTTC. Protein: CASTYSGGVVYEQYF.

The chain recombines TRBV11-1 with TRBJ2-2, with D possibly TRBD1 on 5 matching bases. The CDR3 runs to 17 residues. Germline CDR1 reads SGHAT; CDR2 reads FQDESV (reference sequence). Trimming pared 5 bases from V and 5 bases from J, leaving 21 bases between. The chain's CDR3 is CASSLRGPTAWTGELFF. CDR3 DNA sequence: TGTGCCAGCAGCCTTAGGGGCCCGACAGCTTGGACCGGGGAGCTGTTTTTT.

The chain links TRBV29-1 to TRBJ2-5; maybe TRBD2 (6 bases). V was pared by 2 bases and J by 5 bases, with 15 bases between. Germline V CDR1 and CDR2: SQVTM, ANQGSEA. The CDR3 is 14 amino acids. The CDR3 coding sequence is TGCAGCGTTGAAAGACGGCTAGCGCGGGAGACCCAGTACTTC. It encodes CSVERRLARETQYF.

This clonotype has at least ten counts. The rearrangement links TRBV7-9 to TRBJ1-1, with 9 bases identical to TRBD1. Germline V gene data show CDR1 as SEHNR and CDR2 as FQNEAQ (reference sequence). CDR3 length: 16 residues. V gave up 1 base and J gave up 5 bases; unmatched junction bases: 8. The CDR3 loop reads CASSLEGLGQGTEAFF. CDR3 nucleotides: TGTGCCAGCAGCTTAGAGGGTTTAGGACAGGGGACTGAAGCTTTCTTT.

Concerning this clonotype: The junction and the germline gene differ at one end; a read error may be behind it. This rearrangement joins TRBV20-1 to TRBJ2-5; D remains ambiguous. The assigned J gene may be wrong: the sequence end matches TRBJ2-7 better. The CDR3 length is 13 residues. Germline V gene lookup returns CDR1 DFQATT and CDR2 SNEGSKA (reference sequence). In nucleotides, the CDR3 is TGCAGCGTCTCGACGGAATACTCCGACGAGCAGTACTTC. This translates into CSVSTEYSDEQYF.

Many counts were recorded for this clonotype. V usage is TRBV27 and J usage is TRBJ1-5; D is perhaps TRBD1 (5 bases). The CDR3 covers 13 residues. Trimming stripped 7 bases from V and 4 bases from J, with 11 bases between. Per the germline V gene, CDR1 is MNHEY and CDR2 is SMNVEV (reference sequence). The CDR3 is CASTRQPNQPQHF. DNA of the CDR3: TGTGCCAGCACCCGACAGCCTAATCAGCCCCAGCATTTT.

The V and J genes are TRBV18 and TRBJ1-1; unclear D gene. V lost 3 bases, J lost 1 base, and 9 bases lay in between. The length of the CDR3 is 14 residues. Per the germline V gene, CDR1 is KGHSH and CDR2 is LQKENI. The CDR3 nucleotides read TGTGCCAGCTCACCGGCGGGCGCGAACACTGAAGCTTTCTTT. Protein sequence: CASSPAGANTEAFF.

The chain is built from TRBV18 and TRBJ2-1; TRBD2 matches 10 bases. The junction had 9 bases not matched to a gene; V was cut back by 3 bases and J by 10 bases. This CDR3 is built from 15 residues. Looked up from germline, CDR1 is KGHSH and CDR2 is LQKENI. The CDR3 sequence is CASSPVLAGEREQFF. CDR3 coding DNA: TGTGCCAGCTCACCGGTCCTAGCGGGAGAGCGGGAGCAGTTCTTC.

The genes are TRBV12-3 or TRBV12-4 and TRBJ1-5; the D gene is possibly TRBD1 (5 bases). The CDR3 extends over 15 amino acids. Trimming shortened V by 0 bases and J by 4 bases, and 10 bases separated the two germline ends. The CDR3 is CASSLAGHHNQPQHF. The DNA for the CDR3 is TGTGCCAGCAGTTTAGCGGGGCATCATAATCAGCCCCAGCATTTT.

J is TRBJ2-5 and V is TRBV4-2; 13 bases align to TRBD2. V shed 0 bases and J 4 bases; nucleotides not matched to a gene: 5. CDR3 length: 17 amino acids. Germline-derived CDR1 and CDR2 are LGHNA and YNFKEQ. CDR3 nucleotides: TGTGCCAGCAGCCAAGATCCTCGACTAGCGGGGGGAGAGACCCAGTACTTC. It is translated as CASSQDPRLAGGETQYF.

The chain recombines TRBV7-9 with TRBJ2-5; D may correspond to TRBD1 or TRBD2 (5 bases each). The J call may be in error: the DNA end matches TRBJ2-7 better. In germline, CDR1 is SEHNR, CDR2 FQNEAQ (reference sequence). CDR3 length equals 16 residues. CDR3 DNA: TGTGCCAGCAGCTCCCGGACGGGGCAGGACTCCTACGAGCAGTACTTC. It specifies CASSSRTGQDSYEQYF.

The rearrangement uses TRBV28 and TRBJ2-1; D may be TRBD1 or TRBD2 (5 bases each). This CDR3 has 18 residues. V lost 2 bases and J 4 bases, leaving 21 bases between the germline ends. CDR1 and CDR2 from the germline V gene are MDHEN and SYDVKM. This chain's CDR3 is CASSLRDLKSGIYNEQFF. The CDR3 DNA is TGTGCCAGCAGTTTAAGGGACCTGAAATCTGGCATATACAATGAGCAGTTCTTC. Full variable domain (missing parts from reference TRBV28 and TRBJ2-1): DVKVTQSSRYLVKRTGEKVFLECVQDMDHENMFWYRQDPGLGLRLIYFSYDVKMKEKGDIPEGYSVSREKKERFSLILESASTNQTSMYLCASSLRDLKSGIYNEQFFGPGTRLTVL.

As for this clonotype: A read error may explain this, as a much larger clone is one base away. The chain couples TRBV2 to TRBJ2-5; the D gene is possibly TRBD2 (6 bases). The CDR3 has 13 amino acids. The V and J ends lost 6 bases and 11 bases respectively, with 19 bases between them. Germline CDR1 is SNHLY and CDR2 is FYNNEI. Here the CDR3 DNA reads TGTGCCAGCAGACGGGACTCGCAATCCTCACAGTACTTC. Translating it yields CASRRDSQSSQYF.

V and J are TRBV29-1 and TRBJ2-5, with D perhaps matching TRBD1 (6 bases). Trimming pared 4 bases from V and 4 bases from J, leaving 19 bases between. The germline V gene encodes CDR1 SQVTM and CDR2 ANQGSEA. The CDR3 is 15 residues long. CDR3 in amino acids: CSVVSTLDSRETQYF. CDR3 DNA sequence: TGCAGCGTTGTCTCCACCCTGGACAGTCGAGAGACCCAGTACTTC.

This clonotype was observed a handful of times. This sequence may be a read error, since a much larger clone differs from it by one base. This rearrangement joins TRBV20-1 to TRBJ2-1; D remains ambiguous. The ends were cut back, 6 bases at V and 4 bases at J, with 13 bases in the middle. This CDR3 is built from 13 residues. Germline V lookup: CDR1 DFQATT, CDR2 SNEGSKA (reference sequence). DNA of the CDR3: TGCAGTGCCCAAGGTCATTTTTACAATGAGCAGTTCTTC. Protein: CSAQGHFYNEQFF.